The sequence of this T cell receptor beta chain was determined in a study of cytomegalovirus exposure and HLA in healthy donors. PCR primers comprised 60 Vbeta and 13 Jbeta primers. Generated by immunoSEQ multiplex PCR, the TCRdb table keeps only in-frame clones and is missing some. In the table there are more than 100,000 clones, 70% to 80% of which are singletons. V lost 3 bases, J lost 4 bases, and 5 bases stayed unmatched. The CDR3 totals 14 residues. Germline V gene data show CDR1 as KGHSH and CDR2 as LQKENI. The specimen sequenced was PBMCs. The clonotype comes from a woman aged 60-75 years in good health and CMV-seronegative. The J gene is TRBJ1-1, the V gene TRBV18, with 7 bases aligning to TRBD1. The CDR3 bases are TGTGCCAGCTCACCGTGGGACAGCCTCACTGAAGCTTTCTTT. Amino acid sequence: CASSPWDSLTEAFF. The whole variable domain, remainder taken from reference TRBV18 and TRBJ1-1, is NAGVMQNPRHLVRRRGQEARLRCSPMKGHSHVYWYRQLPEEGLKFMVYLQKENIIDESGMPKERFSAEFPKEGPSILRIQQVVRGDSAAYFCASSPWDSLTEAFFGQGTRLTVV.